This T cell receptor (beta chain) is drawn from a study of blood T cell repertoires in COVID-19. The V gene's germline CDR1 is MNHEY and CDR2 SMNVEV (reference sequence). V dropped 10 bases and J dropped 2 bases, with 21 bases sitting between them. The CDR3 length is 16 residues. The protocol was immunoSEQ multiplex PCR, while the TCRdb copy is restricted to in-frame clones and leaves out a portion. The sample includes under 200,000 clones, 86% of them seen just once. The sequencing sample was made of peripheral blood. This receptor was identified in a man aged 65 to 79 with acute or convalescent COVID-19. This sequence joins TRBV27 and TRBJ2-1, with D perhaps matching TRBD1 (5 bases). The CDR3 bases are TGTGCCACCTCCCAGTGGGGCTCACCCCCCTACAATGAGCAGTTCTTC. Its translation is CATSQWGSPPYNEQFF.